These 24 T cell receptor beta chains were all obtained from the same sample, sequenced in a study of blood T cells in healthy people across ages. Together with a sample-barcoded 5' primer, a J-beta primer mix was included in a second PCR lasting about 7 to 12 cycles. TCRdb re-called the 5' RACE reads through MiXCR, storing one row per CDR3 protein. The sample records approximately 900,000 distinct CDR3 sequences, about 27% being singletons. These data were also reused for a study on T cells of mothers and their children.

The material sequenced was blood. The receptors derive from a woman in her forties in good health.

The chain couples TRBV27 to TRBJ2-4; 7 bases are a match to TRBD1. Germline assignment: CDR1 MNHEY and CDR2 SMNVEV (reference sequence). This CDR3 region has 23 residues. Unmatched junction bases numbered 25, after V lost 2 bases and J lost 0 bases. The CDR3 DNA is TGTGCCAGCAGTTTAGAGGGTTTTTTTTCGGACAGGTCATCCCTCCTAGCCAAAAACATTCAGTACTTC. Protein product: CASSLEGFFSDRSSLLAKNIQYF.

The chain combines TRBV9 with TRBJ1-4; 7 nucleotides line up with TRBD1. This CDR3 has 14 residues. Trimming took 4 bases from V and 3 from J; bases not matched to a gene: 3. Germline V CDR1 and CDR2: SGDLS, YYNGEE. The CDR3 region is CASSSQGANEKLFF. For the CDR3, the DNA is TGTGCCAGCAGCTCTCAGGGGGCTAATGAAAAACTGTTTTTT.

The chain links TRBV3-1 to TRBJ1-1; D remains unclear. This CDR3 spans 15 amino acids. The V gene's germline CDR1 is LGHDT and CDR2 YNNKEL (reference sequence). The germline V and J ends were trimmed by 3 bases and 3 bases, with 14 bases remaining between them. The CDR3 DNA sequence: TGTGCCAGCAGCCATTATAGGACGGTGGACACTGAAGCTTTCTTT. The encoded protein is CASSHYRTVDTEAFF.

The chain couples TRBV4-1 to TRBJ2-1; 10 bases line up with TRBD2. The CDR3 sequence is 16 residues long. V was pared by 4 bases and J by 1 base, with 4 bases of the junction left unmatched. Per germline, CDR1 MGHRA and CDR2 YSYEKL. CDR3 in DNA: TGCGCCAGCAGCCCCGGACTAGCGGTGTCCTACAATGAGCAGTTCTTC. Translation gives CASSPGLAVSYNEQFF.

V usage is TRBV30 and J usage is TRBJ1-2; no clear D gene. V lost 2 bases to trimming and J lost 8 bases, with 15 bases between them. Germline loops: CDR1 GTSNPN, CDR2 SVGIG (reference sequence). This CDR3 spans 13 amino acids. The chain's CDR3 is CAWSPEICIGYTF. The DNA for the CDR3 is TGTGCCTGGAGTCCCGAAATCTGCATCGGCTACACCTTC.

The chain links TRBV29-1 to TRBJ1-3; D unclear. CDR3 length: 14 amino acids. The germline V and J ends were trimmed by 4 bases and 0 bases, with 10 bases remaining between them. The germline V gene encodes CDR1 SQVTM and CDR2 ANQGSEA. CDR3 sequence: CSVGGDLSGNTIYF. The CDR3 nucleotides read TGCAGCGTTGGGGGAGATCTCTCTGGAAACACCATATATTTT.

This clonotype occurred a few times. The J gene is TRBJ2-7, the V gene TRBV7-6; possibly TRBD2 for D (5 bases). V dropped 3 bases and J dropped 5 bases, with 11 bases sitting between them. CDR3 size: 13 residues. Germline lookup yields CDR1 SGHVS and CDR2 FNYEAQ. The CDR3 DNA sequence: TGTGCCAGCAGCTTTACTGGAGGTCACGAGCAGTACTTC. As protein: CASSFTGGHEQYF.

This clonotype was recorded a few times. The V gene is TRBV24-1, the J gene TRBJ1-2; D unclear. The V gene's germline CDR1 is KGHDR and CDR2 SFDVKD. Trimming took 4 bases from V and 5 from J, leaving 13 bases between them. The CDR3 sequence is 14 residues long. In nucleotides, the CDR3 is TGTGCCACCAGTGACCCTCAAGCGGGATATGGCTACACCTTC. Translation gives CATSDPQAGYGYTF.

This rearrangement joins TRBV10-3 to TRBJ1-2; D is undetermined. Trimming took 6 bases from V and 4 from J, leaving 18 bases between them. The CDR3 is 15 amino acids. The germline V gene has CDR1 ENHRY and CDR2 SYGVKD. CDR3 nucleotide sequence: TGTGCCATCAGACCAAGCACCGTAAGCGGCTATGGCTACACCTTC. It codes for CAIRPSTVSGYGYTF.

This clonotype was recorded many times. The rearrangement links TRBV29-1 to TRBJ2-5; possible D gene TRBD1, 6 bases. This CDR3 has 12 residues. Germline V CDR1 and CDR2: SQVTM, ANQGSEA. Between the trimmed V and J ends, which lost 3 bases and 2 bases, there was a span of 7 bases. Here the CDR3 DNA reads TGCAGCGTTGACAGGGGACAAGAGACCCAGTACTTC. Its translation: CSVDRGQETQYF. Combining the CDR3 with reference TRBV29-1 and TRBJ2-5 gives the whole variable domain SAVISQKPSRDICQRGTSLTIQCQVDSQVTMMFWYRQQPGQSLTLIATANQGSEATYESGFVIDKFPISRPNLTFSTLTVSNMSPEDSSIYLCSVDRGQETQYFGPGTRLLVL.

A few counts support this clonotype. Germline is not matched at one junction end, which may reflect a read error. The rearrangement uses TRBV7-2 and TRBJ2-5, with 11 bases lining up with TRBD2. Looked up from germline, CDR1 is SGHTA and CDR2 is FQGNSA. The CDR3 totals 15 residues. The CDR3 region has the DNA TGTGCCAGCAGCCTAGCGGGGGGCCCTCGATTGGCCCAGTACTTC. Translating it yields CASSLAGGPRLAQYF.

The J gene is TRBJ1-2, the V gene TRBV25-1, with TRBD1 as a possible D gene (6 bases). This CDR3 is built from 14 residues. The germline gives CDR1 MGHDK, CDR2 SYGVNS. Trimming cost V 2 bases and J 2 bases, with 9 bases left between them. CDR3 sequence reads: CASSEEQGNYGYTF. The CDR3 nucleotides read TGTGCCAGCAGTGAAGAACAGGGAAACTATGGCTACACCTTC.

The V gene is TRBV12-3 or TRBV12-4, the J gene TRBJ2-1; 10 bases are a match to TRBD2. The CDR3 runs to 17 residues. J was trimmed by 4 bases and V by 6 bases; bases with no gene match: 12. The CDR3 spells CASRHPAGTSDYNEQFF. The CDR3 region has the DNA TGTGCCAGCAGACATCCAGCCGGGACTAGCGATTACAATGAGCAGTTCTTC.

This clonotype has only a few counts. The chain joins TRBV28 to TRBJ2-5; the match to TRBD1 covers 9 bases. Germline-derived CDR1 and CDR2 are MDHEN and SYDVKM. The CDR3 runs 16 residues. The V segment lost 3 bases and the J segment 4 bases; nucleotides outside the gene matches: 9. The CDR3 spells CASSFVRDRVRETQYF. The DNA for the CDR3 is TGTGCCAGCAGTTTTGTTCGGGACAGGGTCCGAGAGACCCAGTACTTC. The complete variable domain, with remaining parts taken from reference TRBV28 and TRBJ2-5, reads DVKVTQSSRYLVKRTGEKVFLECVQDMDHENMFWYRQDPGLGLRLIYFSYDVKMKEKGDIPEGYSVSREKKERFSLILESASTNQTSMYLCASSFVRDRVRETQYFGPGTRLLVL.

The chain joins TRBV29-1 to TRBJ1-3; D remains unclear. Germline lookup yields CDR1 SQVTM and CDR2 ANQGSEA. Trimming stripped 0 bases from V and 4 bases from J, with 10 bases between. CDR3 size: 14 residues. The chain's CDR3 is CSVEDAGSGNTIYF. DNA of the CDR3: TGCAGCGTTGAAGATGCGGGGTCCGGAAACACCATATATTTT.

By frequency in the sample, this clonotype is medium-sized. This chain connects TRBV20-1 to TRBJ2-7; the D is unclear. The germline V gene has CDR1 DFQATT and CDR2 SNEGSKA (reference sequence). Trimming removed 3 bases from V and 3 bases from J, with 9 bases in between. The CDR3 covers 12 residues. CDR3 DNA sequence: TGCAGTGCTAGTCCCACAGTCTACGAGCAGTACTTC. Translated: CSASPTVYEQYF.

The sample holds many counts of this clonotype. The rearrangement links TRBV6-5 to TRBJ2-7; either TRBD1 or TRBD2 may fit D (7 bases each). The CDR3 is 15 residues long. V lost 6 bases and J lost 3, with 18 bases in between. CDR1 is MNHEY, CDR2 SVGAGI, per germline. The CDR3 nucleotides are TGTGCCAGCAGCACCAGGGGGAGGGGGGGCTACGAGCAGTACTTC. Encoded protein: CASSTRGRGGYEQYF.

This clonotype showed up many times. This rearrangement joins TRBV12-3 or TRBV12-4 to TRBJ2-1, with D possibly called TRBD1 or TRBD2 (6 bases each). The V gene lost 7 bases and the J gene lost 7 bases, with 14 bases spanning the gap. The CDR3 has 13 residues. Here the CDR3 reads CASTERGVNEQFF. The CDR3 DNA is TGTGCCAGCACGGAAAGGGGGGTAAATGAGCAGTTCTTC.

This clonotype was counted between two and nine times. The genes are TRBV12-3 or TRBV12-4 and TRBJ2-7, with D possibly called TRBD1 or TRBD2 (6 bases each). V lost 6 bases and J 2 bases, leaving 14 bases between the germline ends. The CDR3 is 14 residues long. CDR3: CASRAGTYTYEQYF. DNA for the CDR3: TGTGCCAGCAGGGCGGGGACATACACCTACGAGCAGTACTTC.

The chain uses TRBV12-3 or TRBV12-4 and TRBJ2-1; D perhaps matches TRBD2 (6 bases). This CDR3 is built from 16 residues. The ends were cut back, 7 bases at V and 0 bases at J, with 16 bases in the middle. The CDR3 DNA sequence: TGTGCCAGCATAGTAGTCGCGGGGAGCTCCTACAATGAGCAGTTCTTC. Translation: CASIVVAGSSYNEQFF.

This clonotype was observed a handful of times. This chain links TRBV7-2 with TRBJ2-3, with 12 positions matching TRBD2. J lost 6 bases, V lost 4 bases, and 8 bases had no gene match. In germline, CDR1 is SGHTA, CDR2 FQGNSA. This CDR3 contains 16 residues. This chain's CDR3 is CASSWQTSGGWDTQYF. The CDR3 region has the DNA TGTGCCAGCAGCTGGCAGACTAGCGGGGGTTGGGATACGCAGTATTTT.

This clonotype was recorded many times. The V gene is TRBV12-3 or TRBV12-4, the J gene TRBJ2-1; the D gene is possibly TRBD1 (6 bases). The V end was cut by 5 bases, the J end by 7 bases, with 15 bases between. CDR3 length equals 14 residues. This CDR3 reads CASSSGQSFNEQFF. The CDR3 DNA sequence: TGTGCCAGCAGTAGTGGACAGTCTTTTAATGAGCAGTTCTTC.

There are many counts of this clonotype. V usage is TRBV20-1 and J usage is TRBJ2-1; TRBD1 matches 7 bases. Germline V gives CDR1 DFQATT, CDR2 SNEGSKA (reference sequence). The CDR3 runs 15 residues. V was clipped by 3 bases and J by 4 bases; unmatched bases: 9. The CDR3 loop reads CSASLRDRNYNEQFF. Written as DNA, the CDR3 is TGCAGTGCTAGCCTCCGGGACAGAAATTACAATGAGCAGTTCTTC.

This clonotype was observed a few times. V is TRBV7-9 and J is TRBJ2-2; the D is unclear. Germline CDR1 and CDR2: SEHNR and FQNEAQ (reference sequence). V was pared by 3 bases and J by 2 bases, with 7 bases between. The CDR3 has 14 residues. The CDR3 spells CASSLHSNTGELFF. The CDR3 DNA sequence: TGTGCCAGCAGCTTGCACAGCAACACCGGGGAGCTGTTTTTT.